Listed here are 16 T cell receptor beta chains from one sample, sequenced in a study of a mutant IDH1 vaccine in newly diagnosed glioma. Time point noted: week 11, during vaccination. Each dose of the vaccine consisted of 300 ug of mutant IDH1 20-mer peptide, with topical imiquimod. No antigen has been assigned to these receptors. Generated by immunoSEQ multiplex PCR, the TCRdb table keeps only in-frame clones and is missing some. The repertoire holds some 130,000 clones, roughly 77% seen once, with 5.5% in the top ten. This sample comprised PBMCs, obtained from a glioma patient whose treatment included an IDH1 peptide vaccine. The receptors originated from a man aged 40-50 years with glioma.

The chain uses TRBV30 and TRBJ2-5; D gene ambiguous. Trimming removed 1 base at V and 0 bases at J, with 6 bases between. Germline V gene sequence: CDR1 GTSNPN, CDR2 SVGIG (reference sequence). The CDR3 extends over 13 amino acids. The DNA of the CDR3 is TGTGCCTGGAGTGGTGGGTACCAAGAGACCCAGTACTTC. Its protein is CAWSGGYQETQYF.

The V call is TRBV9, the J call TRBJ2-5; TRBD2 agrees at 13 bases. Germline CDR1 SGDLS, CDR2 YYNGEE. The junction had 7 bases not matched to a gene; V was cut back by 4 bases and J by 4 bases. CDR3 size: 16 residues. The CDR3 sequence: CASSLRLAGGGETQYF. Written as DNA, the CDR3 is TGTGCCAGCAGCCTCCGACTAGCGGGAGGAGGAGAGACCCAGTACTTC.

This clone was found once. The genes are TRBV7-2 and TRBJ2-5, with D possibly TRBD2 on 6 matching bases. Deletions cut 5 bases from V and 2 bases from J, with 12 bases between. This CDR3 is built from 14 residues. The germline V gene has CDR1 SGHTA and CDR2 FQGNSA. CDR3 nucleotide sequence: TGTGCCAGCAGCCCCGGGACTGGTCAAGAGACCCAGTACTTC. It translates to CASSPGTGQETQYF.

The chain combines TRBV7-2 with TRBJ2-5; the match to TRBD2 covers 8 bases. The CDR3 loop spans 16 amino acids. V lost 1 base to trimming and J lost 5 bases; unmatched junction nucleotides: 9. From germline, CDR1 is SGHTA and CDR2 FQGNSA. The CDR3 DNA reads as TGTGCCAGCAGCTTAGATGGCGCGGGGGGCAGGGAGACCCAGTACTTC. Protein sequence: CASSLDGAGGRETQYF. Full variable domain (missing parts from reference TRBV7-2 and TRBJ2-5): GAGVSQSPSNKVTEKGKDVELRCDPISGHTALYWYRQSLGQGLEFLIYFQGNSAPDKSGLPSDRFSAERTGGSVSTLTIQRTQQEDSAVYLCASSLDGAGGRETQYFGPGTRLLVL.

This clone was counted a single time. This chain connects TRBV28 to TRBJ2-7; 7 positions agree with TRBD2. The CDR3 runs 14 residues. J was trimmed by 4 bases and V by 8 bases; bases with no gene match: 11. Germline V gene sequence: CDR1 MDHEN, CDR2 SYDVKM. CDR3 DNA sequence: TGTGCCAGCGGGGGAGCGGGGCCTAGATACGAGCAGTACTTC. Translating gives CASGGAGPRYEQYF.

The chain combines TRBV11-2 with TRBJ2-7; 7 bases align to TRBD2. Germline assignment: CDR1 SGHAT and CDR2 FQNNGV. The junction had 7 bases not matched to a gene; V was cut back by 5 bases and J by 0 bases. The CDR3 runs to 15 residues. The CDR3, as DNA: TGTGCCAGCAGCCCCAGAGCGGGGAGCTCCTACGAGCAGTACTTC. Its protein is CASSPRAGSSYEQYF. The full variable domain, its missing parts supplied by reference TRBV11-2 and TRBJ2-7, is EAGVAQSPRYKIIEKRQSVAFWCNPISGHATLYWYQQILGQGPKLLIQFQNNGVVDDSQLPKDRFSAERLKGVDSTLKIQPAKLEDSAVYLCASSPRAGSSYEQYFGPGTRLTVT.

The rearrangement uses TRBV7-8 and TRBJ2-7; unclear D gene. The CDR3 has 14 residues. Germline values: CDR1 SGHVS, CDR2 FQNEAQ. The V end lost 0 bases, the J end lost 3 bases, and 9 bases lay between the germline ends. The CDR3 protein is CASSLAAWGYEQYF. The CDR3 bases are TGTGCCAGCAGCTTAGCGGCATGGGGCTACGAGCAGTACTTC.

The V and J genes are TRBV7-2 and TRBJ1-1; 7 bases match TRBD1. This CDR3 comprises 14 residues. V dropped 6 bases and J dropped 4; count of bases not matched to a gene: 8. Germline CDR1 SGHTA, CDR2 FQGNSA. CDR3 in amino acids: CASSLRGLGTEAFF. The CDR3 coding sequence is TGTGCCAGCAGTCTTAGGGGGCTTGGCACTGAAGCTTTCTTT.

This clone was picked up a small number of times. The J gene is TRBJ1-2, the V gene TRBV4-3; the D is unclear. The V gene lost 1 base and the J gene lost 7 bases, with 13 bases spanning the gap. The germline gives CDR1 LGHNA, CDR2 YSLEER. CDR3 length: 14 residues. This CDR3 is CASSQADMRRGYTF. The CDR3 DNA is TGCGCCAGCAGCCAAGCTGACATGCGGCGTGGCTACACCTTC.

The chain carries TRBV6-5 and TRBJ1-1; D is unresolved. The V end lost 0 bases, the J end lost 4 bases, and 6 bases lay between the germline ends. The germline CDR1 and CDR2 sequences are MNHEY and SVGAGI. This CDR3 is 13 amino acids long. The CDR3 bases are TGTGCCAGCAGTTACTCGCCCTCCACTGAAGCTTTCTTT. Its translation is CASSYSPSTEAFF.

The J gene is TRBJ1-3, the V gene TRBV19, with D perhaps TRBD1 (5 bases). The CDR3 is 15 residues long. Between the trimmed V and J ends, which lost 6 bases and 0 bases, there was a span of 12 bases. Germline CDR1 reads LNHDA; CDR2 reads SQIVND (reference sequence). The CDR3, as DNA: TGTGCCAGTAGCCCTGGACATCTCTCTGGAAACACCATATATTTT. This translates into CASSPGHLSGNTIYF.

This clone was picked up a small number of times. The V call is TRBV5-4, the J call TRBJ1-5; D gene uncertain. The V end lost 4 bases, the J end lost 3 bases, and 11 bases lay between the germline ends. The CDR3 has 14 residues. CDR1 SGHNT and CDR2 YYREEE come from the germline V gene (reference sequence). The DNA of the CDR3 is TGTGCCAGCAGCCCGGACCCTTACAATCAGCCCCAGCATTTT. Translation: CASSPDPYNQPQHF.

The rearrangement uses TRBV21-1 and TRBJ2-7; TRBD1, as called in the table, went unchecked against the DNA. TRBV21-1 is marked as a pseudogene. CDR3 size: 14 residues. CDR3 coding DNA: TGTGCCAGCAGATCTGGACAGGGGGCTGACGAGCAGTACTTC. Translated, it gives CASRSGQGADEQYF.

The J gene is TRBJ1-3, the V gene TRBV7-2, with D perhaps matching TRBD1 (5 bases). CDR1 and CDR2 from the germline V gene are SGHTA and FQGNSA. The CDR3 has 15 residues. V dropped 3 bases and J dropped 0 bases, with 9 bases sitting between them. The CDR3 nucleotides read TGTGCCAGCAGCTTCGCAGGGATCTCTGGAAACACCATATATTTT. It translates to CASSFAGISGNTIYF.

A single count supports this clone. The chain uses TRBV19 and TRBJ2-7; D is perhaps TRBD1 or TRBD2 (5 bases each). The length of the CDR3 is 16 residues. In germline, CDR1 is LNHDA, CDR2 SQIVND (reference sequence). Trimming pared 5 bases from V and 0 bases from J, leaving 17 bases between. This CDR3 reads CASSYSPGATSYEQYF. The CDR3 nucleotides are TGTGCCAGTAGTTATTCCCCCGGGGCAACCTCCTACGAGCAGTACTTC.

CDR3: CASSFVGYEQYF. The CDR3 DNA reads TGTGCCAGCAGTTTTGTTGGGTACGAGCAGTACTTC. The V gene is TRBV27, the J gene TRBJ2-7; no clear D gene. CDR3 length: 12 amino acids. V lost 3 bases and J lost 4, with 7 bases in between. CDR1 and CDR2 from the germline V gene are MNHEY and SMNVEV (reference sequence).